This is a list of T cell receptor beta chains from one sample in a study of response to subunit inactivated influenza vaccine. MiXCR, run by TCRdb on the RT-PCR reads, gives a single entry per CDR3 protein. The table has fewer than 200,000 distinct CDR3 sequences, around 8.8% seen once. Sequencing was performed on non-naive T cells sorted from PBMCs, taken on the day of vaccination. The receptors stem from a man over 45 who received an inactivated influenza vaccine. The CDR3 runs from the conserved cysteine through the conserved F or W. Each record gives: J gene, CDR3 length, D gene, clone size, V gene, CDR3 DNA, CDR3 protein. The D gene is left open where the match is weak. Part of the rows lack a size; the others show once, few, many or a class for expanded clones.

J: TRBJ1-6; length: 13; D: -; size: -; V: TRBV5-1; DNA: TGCGCCAGCAGCGTCTCGAATAATTCACCCCTCCACTTT; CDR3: CASSVSNNSPLHF
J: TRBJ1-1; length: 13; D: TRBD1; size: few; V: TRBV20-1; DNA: TGCAGTGCCGACAGGGGTTTGAACACTGAAGCTTTCTTT; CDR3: CSADRGLNTEAFF
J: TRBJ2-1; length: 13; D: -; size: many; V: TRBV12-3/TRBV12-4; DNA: TGTGCCAGCAGCCGGGACTCCCGCAATGAGCAGTTCTTC; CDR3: CASSRDSRNEQFF
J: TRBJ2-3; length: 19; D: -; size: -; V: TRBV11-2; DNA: TGTGCCAGCAGCCTAAGATCCAGGGAAGGTTGGACCAACACAGATACGCAGTATTTT; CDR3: CASSLRSREGWTNTDTQYF
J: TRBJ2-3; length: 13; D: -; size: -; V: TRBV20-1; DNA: TGCAGTGCTAGGACAGGCGCACTGGATACGCAGTATTTT; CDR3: CSARTGALDTQYF
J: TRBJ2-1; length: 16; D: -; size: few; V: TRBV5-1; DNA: TGCGCCAGCAGCTTGAGCAGTTCTTTAGCCCCTAGTGAGCAGTTCTTC; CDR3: CASSLSSSLAPSEQFF
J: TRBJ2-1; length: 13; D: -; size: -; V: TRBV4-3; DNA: TGCGCCAGCAGCCAAGAACGTGGTAACCAGCAGTTCTTC; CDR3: CASSQERGNQQFF
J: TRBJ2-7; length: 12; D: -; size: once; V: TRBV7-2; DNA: TGTGTCAGCAGTTCGACCTACTACGAGCAGTACTTC; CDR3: CVSSSTYYEQYF
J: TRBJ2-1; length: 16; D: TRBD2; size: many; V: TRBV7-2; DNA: TGTGCCAGCAGCTTCGAGGGACTAGCGGGATACAATGAGCAGTTCTTC; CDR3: CASSFEGLAGYNEQFF
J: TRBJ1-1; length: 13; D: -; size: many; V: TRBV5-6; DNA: TGTGCCAGCAGCTTGGCTGCTGAAATTACGGCTTTCTTT; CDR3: CASSLAAEITAFF
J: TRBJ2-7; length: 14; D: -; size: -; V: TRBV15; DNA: TGTGCCACCAGCAGAGATCACGGGAGTGGAGAGCAGTACTTC; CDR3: CATSRDHGSGEQYF
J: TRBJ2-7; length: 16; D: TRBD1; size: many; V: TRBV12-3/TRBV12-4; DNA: TGTGCCAGCAGCCCCCGGGACAGGGACGTTTACTACGAGCAGTACTTC; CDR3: CASSPRDRDVYYEQYF
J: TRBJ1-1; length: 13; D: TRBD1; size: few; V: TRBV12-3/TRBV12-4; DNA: TGTGCCAGCAATCTGGGCAGGGGGCCTGAAGCTTTCTTT; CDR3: CASNLGRGPEAFF
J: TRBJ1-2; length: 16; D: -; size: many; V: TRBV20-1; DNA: TGCAGTGCTAGGATAACAGGGACCCGGCCCGTATATGGCTACACCTTC; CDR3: CSARITGTRPVYGYTF
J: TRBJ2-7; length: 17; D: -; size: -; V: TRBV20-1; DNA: TGCAGTGCTAGGGTCTTGGCAGGGGCGCTAAGCTCCTACGAGCAGTACTTC; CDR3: CSARVLAGALSSYEQYF
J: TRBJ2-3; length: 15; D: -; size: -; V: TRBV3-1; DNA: TGTGCCAGCAGCCCCCGGGCCCTGGGGGCAGATACGCAGTATTTT; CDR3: CASSPRALGADTQYF
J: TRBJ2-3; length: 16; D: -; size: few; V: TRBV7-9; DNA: TGTGCCAGCACTAACGGAGGGGGGAGCCGGGTAGATACGCAGTATTTT; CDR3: CASTNGGGSRVDTQYF
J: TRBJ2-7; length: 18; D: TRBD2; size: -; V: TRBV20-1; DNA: TGCAGTGCTAGAGACCGCCTAGCGGGAGCCCTACGAACCTACGAGCAGTACTTC; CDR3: CSARDRLAGALRTYEQYF
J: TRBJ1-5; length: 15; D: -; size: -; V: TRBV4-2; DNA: TGTGCCAGCAGCCAACTTGGGCAGGGGAATCAGCCCCAGCATTTT; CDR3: CASSQLGQGNQPQHF
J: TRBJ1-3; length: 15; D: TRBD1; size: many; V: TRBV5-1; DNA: TGCGCCAGCAGCTTGGTACAGGGGGCTGGAAACACCATATATTTT; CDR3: CASSLVQGAGNTIYF
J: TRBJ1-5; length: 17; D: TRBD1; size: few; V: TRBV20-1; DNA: TGCAGTGCTAGAGGGGTAAGCAGGGGGTATAGCAATCAGCCCCAGCATTTT; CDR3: CSARGVSRGYSNQPQHF
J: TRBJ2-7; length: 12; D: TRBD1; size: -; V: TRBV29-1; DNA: TGCAGCGCCTCGGGACAGTACTACGAGCAGTACTTC; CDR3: CSASGQYYEQYF
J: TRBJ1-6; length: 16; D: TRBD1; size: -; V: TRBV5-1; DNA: TGCGCCAGCAGCTCCGGTGGCGCGACAGGGGTTTCACCCCTCCACTTT; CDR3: CASSSGGATGVSPLHF
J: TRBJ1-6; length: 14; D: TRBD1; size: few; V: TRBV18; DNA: TGTGCCAGCTCACCGCAGGGGGACAGTTCACCCCTCCACTTT; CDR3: CASSPQGDSSPLHF
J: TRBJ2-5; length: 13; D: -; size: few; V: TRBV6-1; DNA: TGTGCCAGCAGTGAATTTCTTTTGGAGACCCAGTACTTC; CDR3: CASSEFLLETQYF
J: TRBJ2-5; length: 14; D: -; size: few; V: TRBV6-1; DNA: TGTGCCAGCAGGGATTTCGCGTCGGCGAAGGCCCAGTACTTC; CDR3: CASRDFASAKAQYF
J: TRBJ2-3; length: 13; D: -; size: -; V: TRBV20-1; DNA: TGCAGTGCTCCAATAACGGGAACAGATACGCAGTATTTT; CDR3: CSAPITGTDTQYF
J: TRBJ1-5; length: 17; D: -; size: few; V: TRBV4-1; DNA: TGCGCCAGCAGCCCCCTCCCTGGGGAGAATAGCAATCAGCCCCAGCATTTT; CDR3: CASSPLPGENSNQPQHF
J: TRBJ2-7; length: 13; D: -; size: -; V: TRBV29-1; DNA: TGCAGCGTTGTAAAGCCGCCAAACTACGAGCAGTACTTC; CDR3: CSVVKPPNYEQYF
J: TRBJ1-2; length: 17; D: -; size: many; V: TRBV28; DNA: TGTGCCAGCAGCCCTCCACCTATGGCAACCCCTAACTATGGCTACACCTTC; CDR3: CASSPPPMATPNYGYTF
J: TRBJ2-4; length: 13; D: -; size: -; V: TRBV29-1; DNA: TGCAGCGTCCGATCCCACAGGGCGGACATTCAGTACTTC; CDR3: CSVRSHRADIQYF
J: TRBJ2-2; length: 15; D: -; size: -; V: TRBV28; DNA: TGTGCCAGCAGTGCGCTGACAGGGAGGACCGGGGAGCTGTTTTTT; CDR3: CASSALTGRTGELFF
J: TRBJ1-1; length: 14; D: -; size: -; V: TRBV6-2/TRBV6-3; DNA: TGTGCCAGCAAACCCGGGACAACGAACACTGAAGCTTTCTTT; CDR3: CASKPGTTNTEAFF
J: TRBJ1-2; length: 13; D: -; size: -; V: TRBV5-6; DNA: TGTGCCAGCAGCTACAGGGAAGGCTATGGCTACACCTTC; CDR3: CASSYREGYGYTF
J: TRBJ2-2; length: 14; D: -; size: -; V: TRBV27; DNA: TGTGCCAGCAGTTTAGGTCCCCCGTCCGGGGAGCCGTTTTTT; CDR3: CASSLGPPSGEPFF
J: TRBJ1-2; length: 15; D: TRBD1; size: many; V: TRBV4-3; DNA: TGCGCCAGCAGCCAAGAAGGACAGGGCAGCGGCGGCTACACCTTC; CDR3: CASSQEGQGSGGYTF
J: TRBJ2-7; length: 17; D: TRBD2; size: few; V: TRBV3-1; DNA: TGTGCCAGCAGCGAAGGGGGACTAGCGGGAGGCAAGGACGAGCAGTACTTC; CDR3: CASSEGGLAGGKDEQYF
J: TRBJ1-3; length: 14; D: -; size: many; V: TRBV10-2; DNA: TGCGCCAGCAGCCCCGACAGCCAGGGAAACACCATATATTTT; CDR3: CASSPDSQGNTIYF
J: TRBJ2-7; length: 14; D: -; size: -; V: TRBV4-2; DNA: TGTGCCAGCAGCTCAGAGGGACTTACCTACGAGCAGTACTTC; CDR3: CASSSEGLTYEQYF
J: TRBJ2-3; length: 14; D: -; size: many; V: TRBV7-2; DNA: TGTGCCAGCAGCCCCATGGGGGGCCTAGATACGCAGTATTTT; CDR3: CASSPMGGLDTQYF
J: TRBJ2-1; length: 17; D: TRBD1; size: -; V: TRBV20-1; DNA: TGCAGTGCTAGATCAAATCTCGGGACAGGGGGTAGAAATGAGCAGTTCTTC; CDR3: CSARSNLGTGGRNEQFF
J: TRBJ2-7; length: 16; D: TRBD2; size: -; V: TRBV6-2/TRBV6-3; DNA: TGTGCCAGCAGCCGACGACTAGCGGGGAGTATCTACGAGCAGTACTTC; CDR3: CASSRRLAGSIYEQYF
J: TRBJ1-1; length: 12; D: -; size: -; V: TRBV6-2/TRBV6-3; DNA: TGTGCCAGCAGGCCAGTGAACACTGAAGCTTTCTTT; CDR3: CASRPVNTEAFF
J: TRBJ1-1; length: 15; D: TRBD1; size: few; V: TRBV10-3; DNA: TGTGCCATCAGTGAGCGCTGGGACAGGGGCGCTGAAGCTTTCTTT; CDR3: CAISERWDRGAEAFF
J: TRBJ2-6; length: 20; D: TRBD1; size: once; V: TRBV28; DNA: TGTGCCAGCAGTGTGAGACCCTTGGGACAGATTGGTTCTGGGGCCAACGTCCTGACTTTC; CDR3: CASSVRPLGQIGSGANVLTF
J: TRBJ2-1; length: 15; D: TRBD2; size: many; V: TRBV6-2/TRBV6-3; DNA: TGTGCCAGCAGTTACGTCGGGAGGTATAGCGATGAGCAGTTCTTC; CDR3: CASSYVGRYSDEQFF
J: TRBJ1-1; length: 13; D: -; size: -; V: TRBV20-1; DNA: TGCAGTGCTAGAGTTGAGGGGAACACTGAAGCTTTCTTT; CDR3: CSARVEGNTEAFF
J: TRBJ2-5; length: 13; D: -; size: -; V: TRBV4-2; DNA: TGTGCCAGCAGCCAAGAGAGGGGGGGGACCCAGTACTTC; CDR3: CASSQERGGTQYF
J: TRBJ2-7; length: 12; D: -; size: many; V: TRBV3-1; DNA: TGTGCCAGCAGCCCCGAACGGGGGCTGCAGTACTTC; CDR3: CASSPERGLQYF
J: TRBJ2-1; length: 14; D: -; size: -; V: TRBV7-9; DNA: TGTGCCAGCAGCTTAAGGGCGGGTACGCCTGAGCAGTTCTTC; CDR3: CASSLRAGTPEQFF
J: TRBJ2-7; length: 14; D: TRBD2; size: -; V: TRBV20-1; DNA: TGCAGTGCTGAACTAGCGGGGGGATCCTACGAGCAGTACTTC; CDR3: CSAELAGGSYEQYF
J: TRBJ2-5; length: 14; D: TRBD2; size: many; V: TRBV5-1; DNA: TGCGCCAGCAGCTGGGAGGGACCCTCGGAGACCCAGTACTTC; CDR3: CASSWEGPSETQYF